This T cell receptor (beta chain) was sequenced for a study of CD8 T cells in Susac syndrome. With respect to this clonotype: Its specificity is not known.

CD8+ and CD4+ blood T cells underwent TCR beta sequencing. Random hexamers primed reverse transcription of 0.5 to 1 ug RNA. Amplification of TCR beta CDR3 used immunoSEQ multiplex PCR across 54 Vbeta and 13 Jbeta. TCRdb re-derived calls from the immunoSEQ multiplex PCR reads in MiXCR, one entry per CDR3 protein. The sample yields tens of thousands of distinct CDR3 sequences, 93% seen once. The CDR3 is 16 residues long. The V gene's germline CDR1 is MNHNS and CDR2 SASEGT. J gave up 8 bases and V 6 bases, and 16 bases lay outside the gene matches. Study results and limitations: The study conceded that its TCR sequencing and HLA analysis involved relatively few individuals. Clonal expansion was not observed in the Susac syndrome CD4+ T cell repertoires.

Material: CD4+ T cells from PBMCs. The sequence derives from a human donor with Susac syndrome. The chain carries TRBV6-1 and TRBJ2-7, with 10 bases that match TRBD2. The CDR3 DNA reads as TGTGCCAGCAGCCCCACTAGCGGGATCACGACGGGAAAGCAGTACTTC. Its protein is CASSPTSGITTGKQYF.